This T cell receptor (beta chain) is from a study of CD8+CD57+ T cells in acquired aplastic anemia. Study overall: Recorded DNA amounts for sorted CD4+ and CD8+ cells had an average of 3.2 ug. Study-wide findings and caveats: The same twenty-nine CD8+ CDR3 sequences occurred in patients and in controls. For CD8+ Simpson's diversity, patients and controls showed no significant difference.

The V gene end was trimmed by 3 bases and the J gene end by 6 bases; junction bases not matched to a gene: 9. This CDR3 has 15 amino acids. The V gene's germline CDR1 is DFQATT and CDR2 SNEGSKA (reference sequence). Profiling that covered TCR beta VDJ and CDR3 relied on genomic DNA as its template. TCRdb reprocessed the reads via MiXCR and lists one record per CDR3 protein. The repertoire holds under 200,000 distinct CDR3 sequences, with less than 60% as singletons. This clonotype appeared many times. The target antigen is unknown. Individuals selected for sequencing had exhibited CD8+CD57+ cell expansion on flow cytometry. No therapy was given to patients before blood sampling.

Sequenced input: sorted CD4+, CD8+, or CD8+CD57+ T cells (not recorded which) from PBMCs. The rearrangement uses TRBV20-1 and TRBJ2-1, with 9 bases lining up with TRBD2. The receptor was isolated from a human donor with aplastic anemia. The CDR3 spells CSASSGSVGVNEQFF. The CDR3 DNA reads as TGCAGTGCTAGTAGCGGGAGTGTAGGGGTCAATGAGCAGTTCTTC.